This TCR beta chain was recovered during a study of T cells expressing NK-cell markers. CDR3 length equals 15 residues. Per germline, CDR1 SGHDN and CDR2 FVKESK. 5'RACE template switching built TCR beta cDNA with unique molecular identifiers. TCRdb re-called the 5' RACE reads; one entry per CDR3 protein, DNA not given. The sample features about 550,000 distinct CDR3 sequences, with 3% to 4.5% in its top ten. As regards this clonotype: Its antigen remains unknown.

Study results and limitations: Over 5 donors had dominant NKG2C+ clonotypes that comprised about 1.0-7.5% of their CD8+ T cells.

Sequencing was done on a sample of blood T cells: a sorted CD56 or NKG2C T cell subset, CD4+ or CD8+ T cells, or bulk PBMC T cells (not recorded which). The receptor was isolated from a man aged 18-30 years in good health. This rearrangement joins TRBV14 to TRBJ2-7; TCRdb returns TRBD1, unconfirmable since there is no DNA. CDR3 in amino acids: CASSRYRDLSSEQYF.